These 2 T cell receptor beta chains were sequenced from one sample in a study of post-analysis software for immune sequencing data. Study-wide results and caveats: Among five TRBV segments more frequent in patients than controls were TRBV5-6, TRBV5-1 and TRBV20-1.

Libraries were made from TCR beta cDNA, and they carried unique molecular identifiers. TCRdb independently ran MiXCR on the PCR reads; one entry per CDR3 protein. The table shows about 540,000 distinct CDR3 sequences, with roughly 34% occurring only once. For these TCRs, the target antigens are not known. The sample was blood. The receptor source for this set is a girl aged 2 to 17 with multiple sclerosis.

In this sample, this clonotype turned up a few times. CDR3 in DNA: TGTGCCAGCAGTTACTCTAGCGGGGGAAGCACAGATACGCAGTATTTT. It translates to CASSYSSGGSTDTQYF. This sequence joins TRBV6-5 and TRBJ2-3, with 9 bases matching TRBD2. Germline trimming cut 0 bases from V and 0 bases from J; bases unmatched to any gene: 1. The CDR3 sequence is 16 residues long. The germline CDR1 and CDR2 sequences are MNHEY and SVGAGI.

As concerns this clonotype: One end of the junction varies from germline; a read error may be responsible. This chain uses TRBV18 with TRBJ1-2, with TRBD1 identical over 7 bases. The CDR3 is 15 residues long. Germline lookup yields CDR1 KGHSH and CDR2 LQKENI. The CDR3: CAGSGGTDHNYGYTF. For the CDR3, the DNA is TGTGCCGGCTCAGGCGGGACAGATCATAACTATGGCTACACCTTC.